This TCR beta chain derives from a study of cytomegalovirus exposure and HLA in healthy donors. Study summary: Out of fewer than 500 genotyped donors, about 76% belonged to the Caucasian-associated ancestry cluster.

Points from the study as a whole: Presence/absence analyses rested on an assumption that sequencing depth was roughly uniform across donors.

Remarks on this clone: What it binds is unknown.

The PCR used 60 Vbeta and 13 Jbeta primers. The method was immunoSEQ multiplex PCR; TCRdb's version includes in-frame clones alone and lacks a portion of them. The sample has some 180,000 clones; 80% are singletons. The CDR3 sequence is 14 residues long. Trimming cost V 0 bases and J 8 bases, with 13 bases left between them. The germline CDR1 and CDR2 sequences are SGHTA and FQGNSA. This chain uses TRBV7-2 with TRBJ1-2; a weak D match, TRBD1 (5 bases). The source is a woman in her twenties or thirties in good health and CMV-seronegative. Material for sequencing was PBMCs. CDR3 region: CASSLAWEGRGYTF. The CDR3 nucleotides are TGTGCCAGCAGCTTAGCTTGGGAGGGGCGAGGCTACACCTTC.